The source of this T cell receptor beta chain is a study of blood T cell repertoires in COVID-19. Some clones are missing from TCRdb's copy, which holds only in-frame ones; the method was immunoSEQ multiplex PCR. Among 150,000 to 200,000 clones listed, around nine tenths were seen once. This CDR3 has 16 residues. J was trimmed by 2 bases and V by 3 bases; bases with no gene match: 8. Germline V gene lookup returns CDR1 MDHEN and CDR2 SYDVKM. V usage is TRBV28 and J usage is TRBJ2-7; 9 positions agree with TRBD2. The sample taken for sequencing was peripheral blood. The clonotype comes from a man in his fifties or sixties with COVID-19, enrolled during active disease. The CDR3 here is CASSFGASGEAYEQYF. CDR3 DNA sequence: TGTGCCAGCAGTTTTGGAGCTAGCGGGGAAGCCTACGAGCAGTACTTC.